Listed below are T cell receptor beta chains from one sample, sequenced in a study of T cells in Graves' hyperthyroidism and ophthalmopathy. TCRdb fed the multiplex PCR reads into MiXCR, producing one record per CDR3 protein. This table holds 300,000 to 400,000 distinct CDR3 sequences, approximately 18% found once. Sample: blood. Receptors were obtained from a woman aged 50 to 60 with Graves' hyperthyroidism. CDR3s include the opening cysteine and the closing phenylalanine or tryptophan. The D gene is left open where the match is weak. Clone size is shown for a subset of rows, as once, few, many or a class of expanded clone.

len,abundance,j_gene,v_gene,d_gene,CDR3aa,CDR3nt
15,many,TRBJ2-3,TRBV20-1,TRBD2,CSAIRVAGGLGTQYF,TGCAGTGCTATTCGAGTAGCGGGGGGGCTTGGTACGCAGTATTTT
11,many,TRBJ2-1,TRBV20-1,.,CSATTAYEQFF,TGCAGTGCCACCACGGCCTATGAGCAGTTCTTC
11,many,TRBJ2-1,TRBV11-1,.,CASSINNEQFF,TGTGCCAGCAGCATAAACAATGAGCAGTTCTTC
12,many,TRBJ1-1,TRBV5-1,.,CASSRSDENAFF,TGCGCCAGCAGCCGCAGCGACGAGAATGCTTTCTTT
15,many,TRBJ1-6,TRBV6-1,.,CASRTDSSYNSPLHF,TGTGCCAGCAGGACGGACAGCTCCTATAATTCACCCCTCCACTTT
14,few,TRBJ1-4,TRBV4-1,.,CASSQDPRNEKLFF,TGCGCCAGCAGCCAAGATCCGAGGAATGAAAAACTGTTTTTT
19,many,TRBJ1-4,TRBV3-1,.,CASSPISGGDEGTNEKLFF,TGTGCCAGCAGCCCTATTTCCGGCGGGGACGAAGGCACTAATGAAAAACTGTTTTTT
13,few,TRBJ1-3,TRBV30,.,CAWSGNSGNTIYF,TGTGCCTGGTCGGGGAACTCTGGAAACACCATATATTTT
14,many,TRBJ1-1,TRBV12-3/TRBV12-4,.,CASSAGGWGEEAFF,TGTGCCAGCAGTGCCGGGGGATGGGGCGAGGAAGCTTTCTTT
16,.,TRBJ2-2,TRBV7-3,TRBD2,CASSSGAGPNTGELFF,TGTGCCAGCAGCTCCGGAGCGGGACCGAACACCGGGGAGCTGTTTTTT
16,.,TRBJ2-1,TRBV7-2,.,CASSLVGLTSYNEQFF,TGTGCCAGCAGCTTAGTAGGACTGACTTCCTACAATGAGCAGTTCTTC
15,many,TRBJ2-7,TRBV20-1,.,CSASSGQTRLYEQYF,TGCAGTGCTAGCTCAGGACAGACCAGACTCTACGAGCAGTACTTC
14,.,TRBJ1-1,TRBV19,.,CASSRGLASTEAFF,TGTGCCAGTAGTAGGGGACTGGCGAGCACTGAAGCTTTCTTT
14,.,TRBJ2-2,TRBV27,.,CASTPTVNTGELFF,TGTGCCAGCACCCCGACAGTGAACACCGGGGAGCTGTTTTTT
18,.,TRBJ2-1,TRBV4-1,TRBD2,CASSQVPSGPFSYNEQFF,TGCGCCAGCAGCCAGGTTCCTAGCGGGCCCTTCTCCTACAATGAGCAGTTCTTC
14,few,TRBJ1-1,TRBV5-1,.,CASSWTTENTEAFF,TGCGCCAGCAGCTGGACGACGGAGAACACTGAAGCTTTCTTT
16,.,TRBJ1-1,TRBV4-2,.,CASSQPASQLRTEAFF,TGTGCCAGCAGCCAACCTGCCTCCCAACTTAGGACTGAAGCTTTCTTT
14,many,TRBJ1-4,TRBV30,.,CAWNWGATNEKLFF,TGTGCCTGGAATTGGGGGGCAACTAATGAAAAACTGTTTTTT
15,many,TRBJ2-3,TRBV6-5,.,CASSYSGHLTDTQYF,TGTGCCAGCAGTTACTCGGGACACCTCACAGATACGCAGTATTTT
14,.,TRBJ1-3,TRBV5-1,.,CASSLYGSGNTIYF,TGCGCCAGCAGCTTATACGGTTCTGGAAACACCATATATTTT
15,many,TRBJ1-2,TRBV30,.,CAWTPGGAGYYGYTF,TGTGCCTGGACCCCCGGGGGGGCCGGATACTATGGCTACACCTTC
13,many,TRBJ1-4,TRBV11-2,.,CASTLTAGEKLFF,TGTGCCAGCACCCTCACGGCCGGGGAAAAACTGTTTTTT
12,few,TRBJ1-2,TRBV29-1,.,CSVVAENYGYTF,TGCAGCGTTGTAGCAGAGAACTATGGCTACACCTTC
12,many,TRBJ1-1,TRBV11-2,.,CASSLLITEAFF,TGTGCCAGCAGCTTATTGATCACTGAAGCTTTCTTT
13,.,TRBJ2-3,TRBV7-3,.,CASSSTGAATQYF,TGTGCCAGCAGCTCCACGGGGGCCGCTACGCAGTATTTT
16,many,TRBJ2-2,TRBV20-1,TRBD2,CSAPTSAGGGTGELFF,TGCAGTGCTCCCACCTCAGCGGGAGGAGGTACCGGGGAGCTGTTTTTT
15,.,TRBJ1-2,TRBV19,.,CASSPGLQANYGYTF,TGTGCCAGTAGTCCTGGACTGCAAGCTAACTATGGCTACACCTTC
14,.,TRBJ1-5,TRBV27,TRBD1,CASSGQGADQPQHF,TGTGCCAGCAGCGGACAGGGGGCGGATCAGCCCCAGCATTTT
14,few,TRBJ1-1,TRBV7-2,.,CASSLGRENTEAFF,TGTGCCAGCAGCTTAGGTAGGGAGAACACTGAAGCTTTCTTT
15,many,TRBJ1-2,TRBV12-3/TRBV12-4,.,CASSLQGGVQDGYTF,TGTGCCAGCAGTTTACAGGGAGGGGTTCAGGATGGCTACACCTTC
15,many,TRBJ2-7,TRBV11-2,TRBD2,CASSPGTSGRGEQYF,TGTGCCAGCAGCCCCGGGACTAGCGGGAGAGGCGAGCAGTACTTC
15,.,TRBJ1-1,TRBV27,.,CASSLAGVPNTEAFF,TGTGCCAGCAGTTTAGCCGGGGTACCGAACACTGAAGCTTTCTTT
15,.,TRBJ2-1,TRBV9,.,CASSVGGRTYNEQFF,TGTGCCAGCAGCGTTGGGGGACGAACCTACAATGAGCAGTTCTTC
14,few,TRBJ1-1,TRBV15,TRBD1,CATTPTGAGTEAFF,TGTGCCACCACCCCGACAGGGGCTGGGACTGAAGCTTTCTTT
16,.,TRBJ2-3,TRBV2,TRBD1,CASSPGTGGPTDTQYF,TGTGCCAGCAGTCCCGGGACAGGGGGCCCCACAGATACGCAGTATTTT
15,many,TRBJ2-1,TRBV12-3/TRBV12-4,TRBD2,CASSFWASGSQEQFF,TGTGCCAGCAGTTTCTGGGCTAGCGGGAGTCAGGAGCAGTTCTTC